The 8 T cell receptor beta chains below come from one sample, sequenced in a study of T cell repertoires in Merkel cell carcinoma. Generated by immunoSEQ multiplex PCR, the TCRdb table keeps only in-frame clones and is missing some. The data show 12,000 to 15,000 clones, roughly four fifths seen once. The sequencing sample was made of tumor tissue. The source of these receptors is an adult with Merkel cell carcinoma.

The chain couples TRBV5-1 to TRBJ1-1, with D hard to call. Trimming took off 5 bases at V and 2 bases at J, with 16 bases between the two ends. Per the germline V gene, CDR1 is SGHRS and CDR2 is YFSETQ. The CDR3 length is 15 residues. CDR3 sequence: CASRTNRLVNTEAFF. The CDR3 region has the DNA TGCGCCAGCAGGACAAACCGACTAGTCAACACTGAAGCTTTCTTT.

This chain connects TRBV19 to TRBJ2-1, with 7 bases matching TRBD1. J was trimmed by 5 bases and V by 4 bases; bases with no gene match: 5. There are 14 residues in the CDR3. Germline CDR1 reads LNHDA; CDR2 reads SQIVND (reference sequence). CDR3 residues: CASSNRDRHNEQFF. CDR3 bases: TGTGCCAGTAGTAACCGGGACAGACACAATGAGCAGTTCTTC.

This chain joins TRBV19 and TRBJ1-2; D possibly corresponds to TRBD1 (6 bases). From germline, CDR1 is LNHDA and CDR2 SQIVND (reference sequence). The CDR3 extends over 12 amino acids. V was shortened by 4 bases and J by 8 bases, with 11 bases between the two germline ends. CDR3: CASSNRDIGYTF. The CDR3 coding sequence is TGTGCCAGTAGTAACCGGGACATCGGCTACACCTTC.

The chain combines TRBV10-3 with TRBJ2-3; D is uncertain. The CDR3 runs 11 residues. With 10 bases removed from V and 4 bases from J, the gap between germline ends came to 9 bases. Looked up from germline, CDR1 is ENHRY and CDR2 is SYGVKD. Written as DNA, the CDR3 is TGTGCCACCAAGCAAGCAGATACGCAGTATTTT. Encoded protein: CATKQADTQYF.

The V and J genes are TRBV5-6 and TRBJ2-1; TRBD2 matches at 8 bases. The J segment lost 4 bases and the V segment lost 0 bases, leaving 9 bases of the junction unmatched. From germline, CDR1 is SGHDT and CDR2 YYEEEE. The CDR3 covers 17 residues. CDR3 protein: CASSLEPSGWKYNEQFF. The CDR3 nucleotides read TGTGCCAGCAGCTTGGAGCCTAGCGGGTGGAAATACAATGAGCAGTTCTTC.

In its sample, this clone was seen a few times. The chain has TRBV5-6 and TRBJ1-3, with D possibly matching TRBD1 (5 bases). V was clipped by 0 bases and J by 2 bases, with 12 bases between them. The germline gives CDR1 SGHDT, CDR2 YYEEEE. There are 16 residues in the CDR3. CDR3 loop: CASSLAMRGTGNTIYF. In DNA, the CDR3 is TGTGCCAGCAGCTTGGCCATGAGGGGAACTGGAAACACCATATATTTT. Variable domain in full (rest from reference TRBV5-6 and TRBJ1-3): DAGVTQSPTHLIKTRGQQVTLRCSPKSGHDTVSWYQQALGQGPQFIFQYYEEEERQRGNFPDRFSGHQFPNYSSELNVNALLLGDSALYLCASSLAMRGTGNTIYFGEGSWLTVV.

The CDR3 DNA follows: TGCGCCAGCAGCTTGGAGGTTATAGGAGGCTGGACTGAAGCTTTCTTT. Residues: CASSLEVIGGWTEAFF. The V and J genes are TRBV5-1 and TRBJ1-1; no firm D call. The germline V and J ends were trimmed by 0 bases and 5 bases, with 17 bases remaining between them. The CDR3 has 16 amino acids. Germline lookup yields CDR1 SGHRS and CDR2 YFSETQ.

J is TRBJ2-3 and V is TRBV6-1, with 9 bases identical to TRBD2. V trimming: 6 bases; J trimming: 2 bases; junction bases outside the gene matches: 9. This CDR3 is 16 amino acids long. Germline CDR1 and CDR2: MNHNS and SASEGT. The CDR3 bases are TGTGCCAGCAGGGAATCTAGCGGGACGACCACAGATACGCAGTATTTT. Translation gives CASRESSGTTTDTQYF.